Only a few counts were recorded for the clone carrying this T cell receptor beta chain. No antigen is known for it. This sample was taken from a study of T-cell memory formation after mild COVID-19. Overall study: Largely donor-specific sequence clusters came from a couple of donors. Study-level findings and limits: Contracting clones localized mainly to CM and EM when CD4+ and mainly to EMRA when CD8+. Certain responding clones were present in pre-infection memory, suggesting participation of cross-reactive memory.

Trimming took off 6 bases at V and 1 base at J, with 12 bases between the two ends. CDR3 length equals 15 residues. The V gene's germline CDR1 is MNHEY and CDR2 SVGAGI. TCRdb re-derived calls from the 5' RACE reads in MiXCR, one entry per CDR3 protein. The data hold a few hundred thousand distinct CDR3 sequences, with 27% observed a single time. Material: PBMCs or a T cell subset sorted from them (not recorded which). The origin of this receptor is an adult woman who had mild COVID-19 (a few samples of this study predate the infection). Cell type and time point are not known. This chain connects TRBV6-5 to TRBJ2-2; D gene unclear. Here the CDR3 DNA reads TGTGCCAGCAGCACTACTACCCTGAACACCGGGGAGCTGTTTTTT. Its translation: CASSTTTLNTGELFF.